The 20 T cell receptor beta chains given below trace back to one sample, sequenced in a study of cytomegalovirus exposure and HLA in healthy donors. 60 Vbeta and 13 Jbeta primers were used in PCR. Sequencing used immunoSEQ multiplex PCR; TCRdb keeps in-frame clones, though not all of them. The sample holds about 170,000 clones, roughly 81% seen once. The sample was PBMCs. The receptor set was obtained from a man aged 30 to 39 in good health and CMV-seropositive.

The CDR3 coding sequence is TGTGCCAGTAGGGACAGGGAACGGGGCGTTGAAAAACTGTTTTTT. As protein: CASRDRERGVEKLFF. This chain uses TRBV19 with TRBJ1-4; 8 bases match TRBD1. With V trimmed by 6 bases and J by 7 bases, 10 bases remained unmatched. Per germline, CDR1 LNHDA and CDR2 SQIVND (reference sequence). The CDR3 covers 15 residues.

V and J are TRBV5-4 and TRBJ1-1; maybe TRBD1 (5 bases). The germline V gene has CDR1 SGHNT and CDR2 YYREEE (reference sequence). This CDR3 spans 14 amino acids. V gave up 7 bases and J gave up 5 bases, with 18 bases separating them. Written as DNA, the CDR3 is TGTGCCAGCGGCATTGACAGTTCAGGGACTGAAGCTTTCTTT. It specifies CASGIDSSGTEAFF.

The V gene is TRBV19, the J gene TRBJ1-2; D unresolved. CDR3 length: 17 amino acids. The germline V gene has CDR1 LNHDA and CDR2 SQIVND (reference sequence). V was shortened by 1 base and J by 0 bases, with 15 bases between the two germline ends. The CDR3 region is CASSIVAIPPTNYGYTF. CDR3 bases: TGTGCCAGTAGTATAGTTGCGATTCCGCCCACTAACTATGGCTACACCTTC.

The count of this clone is one. This chain connects TRBV18 to TRBJ2-3; tentatively, D is TRBD2 (5 bases). Germline values: CDR1 KGHSH, CDR2 LQKENI. V gave up 3 bases and J gave up 4 bases, with 8 bases separating them. The CDR3 runs 13 residues. CDR3 nucleotide sequence: TGTGCCAGCTCACCTCGAGGGTCAGATACGCAGTATTTT. Its protein is CASSPRGSDTQYF.

V gene TRBV7-9 combines with J gene TRBJ2-1, with 9 positions matching TRBD1. After removal of 1 base from V and 9 bases from J, the junction contained 7 bases not matched to a gene. Germline CDR1 reads SEHNR; CDR2 reads FQNEAQ (reference sequence). This CDR3 contains 15 residues. CDR3 DNA: TGTGCCAGCAGCTTAGGTGACAGGGGGTTTGTTGAGCAGTTCTTC. This translates into CASSLGDRGFVEQFF.

The chain links TRBV18 to TRBJ2-3, with D perhaps matching TRBD2 (5 bases). The CDR3 is made up of 17 amino acids. From germline, CDR1 is KGHSH and CDR2 LQKENI. V shed 0 bases and J shed 0 bases, with 13 bases lying between them. In DNA, the CDR3 is TGTGCCAGCTCACCACCGTACAGCGGTCAAAGCACAGATACGCAGTATTTT. Protein sequence: CASSPPYSGQSTDTQYF.

The chain combines TRBV5-4 with TRBJ1-1, with D maybe TRBD1 (6 bases). There are 16 residues in the CDR3. Germline CDR1 reads SGHNT; CDR2 reads YYREEE (reference sequence). V was cut by 4 bases and J by 3 bases, with 19 bases left in between. The CDR3 DNA follows: TGTGCCAGCAGCCGGGGGGCTGGTAAATCGGACACTGAAGCTTTCTTT. Its translation: CASSRGAGKSDTEAFF.

The V call is TRBV7-3, the J call TRBJ2-2; a possible D gene is TRBD2 (6 bases). Looked up from germline, CDR1 is SGHTA and CDR2 is FQGTGA. V shed 0 bases and J shed 3 bases, with 11 bases lying between them. The CDR3 has 16 amino acids. CDR3 in DNA: TGTGCCAGCAGCTTAACGGTGGGAGGAGACACCGGGGAGCTGTTTTTT. Amino acids: CASSLTVGGDTGELFF.

This clone was detected once. The chain combines TRBV5-6 with TRBJ2-2; 9 bases match TRBD1. V shed 4 bases, J shed 4 bases, and the junction held 5 bases outside the gene matches. The CDR3 runs 15 residues. Germline assignment: CDR1 SGHDT and CDR2 YYEEEE. The CDR3 sequence is CASSLTGQGTGELFF. The CDR3 region has the DNA TGTGCCAGCAGCCTTACGGGACAGGGCACCGGGGAGCTGTTTTTT.

Only one count was recorded for this clone. This chain uses TRBV19 with TRBJ1-4; D is undetermined. The length of the CDR3 is 16 residues. Between the trimmed V and J ends, which lost 0 bases and 8 bases, there was a span of 16 bases. The germline gives CDR1 LNHDA, CDR2 SQIVND (reference sequence). The DNA of the CDR3 is TGTGCCAGTAGTATAGATCTTTCCGGGTTTGTCGAAAAACTGTTTTTT. Translated, it gives CASSIDLSGFVEKLFF.

This chain joins TRBV4-3 and TRBJ2-5, with 9 bases that match TRBD1. J lost 5 bases, V lost 1 base, and 8 bases had no gene match. Germline V gene sequence: CDR1 LGHNA, CDR2 YSLEER. There are 16 residues in the CDR3. In DNA, the CDR3 is TGCGCCAGCAGCCAAGCCCGGACAGGGGAAGGGGAGACCCAGTACTTC. It specifies CASSQARTGEGETQYF.

The chain joins TRBV29-1 to TRBJ2-1; 9 bases are a match to TRBD1. This CDR3 comprises 15 residues. The V gene's germline CDR1 is SQVTM and CDR2 ANQGSEA. V lost 3 bases and J lost 7; bases outside the gene matches: 10. In DNA, the CDR3 is TGCAGCGTTGAGAGTCCGGGACAGGGAGCGAATGAGCAGTTCTTC. It codes for CSVESPGQGANEQFF.

CDR3 DNA: TGTGCCAGCAGCCAAGCGAGCGGGGGGTACTACGAGCAGTACTTC. Its translation: CASSQASGGYYEQYF. V and J are TRBV4-2 and TRBJ2-7; 9 bases are shared with TRBD2. Germline V CDR1 and CDR2: LGHNA, YNFKEQ. The ends lost 1 base at V and 3 bases at J; junction bases unmatched: 4. The CDR3 has 15 residues.

The chain couples TRBV12-5 to TRBJ1-4; a weak D match, TRBD1 (6 bases). V was trimmed by 6 bases and J by 7 bases, leaving 12 bases between them. Germline V gives CDR1 LGHNT, CDR2 FRNRAP. The CDR3 contains 13 residues. CDR3: CASGTTGAEKLFF. As DNA, the CDR3 is TGTGCTAGTGGGACGACAGGAGCTGAAAAACTGTTTTTT.

The chain couples TRBV5-5 to TRBJ2-2; 14 positions match TRBD2. J gave up 1 base and V 0 bases, and 8 bases lay outside the gene matches. The length of the CDR3 is 20 residues. The germline V gene has CDR1 SGHKS and CDR2 YYEKEE (reference sequence). The CDR3 DNA is TGTGCCAGCAGCTTGGTCCATCGGGGGACTAGCGGGGGGAACACCGGGGAGCTGTTTTTT. Protein: CASSLVHRGTSGGNTGELFF. The full variable domain, rest sourced from reference TRBV5-5 and TRBJ2-2, is DAGVTQSPTHLIKTRGQQVTLRCSPISGHKSVSWYQQVLGQGPQFIFQYYEKEERGRGNFPDRFSARQFPNYSSELNVNALLLGDSALYLCASSLVHRGTSGGNTGELFFGEGSRLTVL.

V usage is TRBV29-1 and J usage is TRBJ1-1, with 9 bases that match TRBD1. V lost 7 bases, J lost 4 bases, and 4 bases stayed unmatched. The CDR3 runs to 12 residues. Germline V gene lookup returns CDR1 SQVTM and CDR2 ANQGSEA. Written as DNA, the CDR3 is TGCAGCGCTACGACAGGGGGCACTGAAGCTTTCTTT. Protein product: CSATTGGTEAFF.

The chain combines TRBV4-3 with TRBJ2-3; 8 bases are shared with TRBD2. The length of the CDR3 is 17 residues. V gave up 0 bases and J gave up 0 bases; unmatched junction bases: 5. CDR1 is LGHNA, CDR2 YSLEER, per germline. The CDR3 coding sequence is TGCGCCAGCAGCCAAGATTCGGCTAGCGGGAGCACAGATACGCAGTATTTT. It encodes CASSQDSASGSTDTQYF.

CDR3 sequence reads: CSVVKQDYGYTF. The CDR3, as DNA: TGCAGCGTCGTTAAACAAGACTATGGCTACACCTTC. The chain is built from TRBV29-1 and TRBJ1-2; D remains unclear. In germline, CDR1 is SQVTM, CDR2 ANQGSEA. V gave up 6 bases and J gave up 3 bases, with 11 bases separating them. CDR3 length equals 12 residues.

The V and J genes are TRBV18 and TRBJ1-1; 11 nucleotides align to TRBD1. After removal of 4 bases from V and 4 bases from J, the junction contained 5 bases not matched to a gene. Germline V CDR1 and CDR2: KGHSH, LQKENI. This CDR3 is built from 15 residues. CDR3 coding DNA: TGTGCCAGCTCACTGAGGGGGACAGGGGGCACTGAAGCTTTCTTT. It specifies CASSLRGTGGTEAFF. Supplemented by reference TRBV18 and TRBJ1-1, the full variable domain reads NAGVMQNPRHLVRRRGQEARLRCSPMKGHSHVYWYRQLPEEGLKFMVYLQKENIIDESGMPKERFSAEFPKEGPSILRIQQVVRGDSAAYFCASSLRGTGGTEAFFGQGTRLTVV.

V gene TRBV4-3 combines with J gene TRBJ2-1; a weak D match, TRBD2 (6 bases). Germline-derived CDR1 and CDR2 are LGHNA and YSLEER. Trimming took off 0 bases at V and 4 bases at J, with 13 bases between the two ends. The CDR3 spans 16 residues. CDR3 DNA sequence: TGCGCCAGCAGCCAAGATGGGGGGACGGAATACAATGAGCAGTTCTTC. Its translation: CASSQDGGTEYNEQFF.